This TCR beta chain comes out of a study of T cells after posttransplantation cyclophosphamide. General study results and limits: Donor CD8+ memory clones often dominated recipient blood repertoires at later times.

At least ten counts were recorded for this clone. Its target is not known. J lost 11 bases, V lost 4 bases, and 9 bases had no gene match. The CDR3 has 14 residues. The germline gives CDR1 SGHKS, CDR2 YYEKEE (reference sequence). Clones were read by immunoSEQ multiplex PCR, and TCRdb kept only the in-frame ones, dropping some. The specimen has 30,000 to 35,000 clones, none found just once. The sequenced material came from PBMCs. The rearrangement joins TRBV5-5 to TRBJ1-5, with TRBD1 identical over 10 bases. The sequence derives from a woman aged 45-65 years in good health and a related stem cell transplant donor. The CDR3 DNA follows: TGTGCCAGCAGCGCCGGGACAGGGGTAGGAACCCAGCATTTT. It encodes CASSAGTGVGTQHF. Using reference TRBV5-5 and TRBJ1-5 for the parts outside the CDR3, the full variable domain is DAGVTQSPTHLIKTRGQQVTLRCSPISGHKSVSWYQQVLGQGPQFIFQYYEKEERGRGNFPDRFSARQFPNYSSELNVNALLLGDSALYLCASSAGTGVGTQHFGDGTRLSIL.